This TCR beta chain derives from a study of T-cell reconstitution after alpha-beta-depleted transplantation in children. Notes on the study in general: It was newly produced T cells that mostly accounted for T-cell counts and diversity one year after transplant.

Unique molecular identifiers were incorporated when the TCRbeta library was constructed. TCRdb independently ran MiXCR on the PCR reads; one entry per CDR3 protein. The sample lists approximately 1,000,000 distinct CDR3 sequences, roughly 29% occurring once. The V segment lost 6 bases and the J segment 9 bases; nucleotides outside the gene matches: 5. From germline, CDR1 is MNHEY and CDR2 SMNVEV (reference sequence). The CDR3 spans 12 residues. About this clonotype itself: Antigen specificity is unknown.

The receptor comes from a boy less than two years old who had a stem cell transplant for SCID, so the T cells may come from the graft donor. This specimen was PBMCs, mostly from graft donor cells, taken 360 days after TCRalphabeta/CD19-depleted stem cell transplant. This chain links TRBV27 with TRBJ2-4; 7 positions match TRBD1. In DNA form, the CDR3 reads TGTGCCAGCAGGGGTGACAGGGTCATTCAGTACTTC. Residues: CASRGDRVIQYF.